This TCR beta chain was observed in a study of neurological immune-mediated disorders (dated by TCRdb to the late 2010s). About the study as a whole: Among the 35 or so multiple sclerosis patients, about 30 had relapsing-remitting MS and 3 had secondary progressive MS. Using UMI-based sequencing, the study compared peripheral blood TCR-beta repertoires from patients with HTLV-I-associated myelopathy (HAM/TSP), patients with multiple sclerosis, and healthy controls. Alongside PBMC samples, the set of some 97 TCR-beta libraries contained longitudinal samples, technical triplicates, and paired CD4+ and CD8+ T-cell subsets that had been sorted. The cohort comprised 65 to 75 subjects: about 14 HAM/TSP patients, approximately 34 multiple sclerosis patients and 20 or so healthy controls.

To synthesize cDNA, template-switch 5'RACE was performed with a primer carrying a 10-nucleotide random unique molecular identifier so that each TCR transcript was tagged. Every sequencing run yielded over 180 million TCR-beta sequences covering 15-18 subjects. The RNeasy kit was used for extraction of total RNA. The KAPA Real-time Library Amplification kit was used to amplify TCR-beta VDJ regions with primers targeting the TCR constant region and the 5'RACE anchor. Sample indexes and Illumina adaptors were added in a first PCR, and a second PCR then increased library yield. After Ampure bead purification, the roughly 650 bp TCR product was size-selected on a 2% E-gel SizeSelection system. Library quality was checked on a Bioanalyzer, concentration was measured with Qubit, and libraries were quantified with the Kapa Library Quantification kit before pooling. An Illumina HiSeq 2500 sequenced the libraries paired-end 2 x 150 bp. To increase sequence diversity, roughly 24-31% phiX was spiked into each library pool. Per the original workflow: The UMI-based MiGEC pipeline processed quality-filtered reads and removed over 80% of raw TCR sequences during error correction. IMGT germline references were used for aligning VDJ genes, and each clonotype was defined as a unique CDR3 amino acid sequence together with its V-J genes. Clonal expansion, Shannon diversity, and CDR3 relatedness (CalcPairwiseDistances, ClusterSamples) were evaluated with VDJtools, and phylogenetic trees were built with CLCbio workbench. Expanded clones were defined as having at least 8 unique UMIs, based on coefficient-of-variation modelling across technical triplicates. In-frame beta chains were kept once TCRdb had trimmed the public reads at Q25 with fastp and called clones with MiXCR. Records with the same CDR3 protein are collapsed into one entry carrying the most frequent genes and DNA. Here the V and J calls rest on TCRdb's processing, not on the authors' analysis. The table for this sample lists tens of thousands of distinct CDR3 sequences; approximately 1.6% of them were counted only once. The top ten clones comprise around 9% of the sample.

What the work shows at the level of the full study, not this receptor alone: TCR clonal expansion was highest in HAM/TSP patients and lowest in MS patients, with MS patients falling below even healthy controls. Across subjects, expanded clones never shared an identical CDR3 amino acid sequence, which suggests that the TCR-beta repertoires in every group were private. In phylogenetic analysis, the repertoires of 18 of 34 MS patients grouped into a cluster of related CDR3 sequences, which suggests a possible signature at the repertoire level. The MS cluster was not associated with any clinical or MRI features, and the authors stated that larger cohorts are needed.

V is cut by 3 bases and J by 8 bases, and the space between the germline ends is 11 bases. The CDR3, cysteine through phenylalanine, is 14 amino acids long. Here the CDR3 DNA is all that survives: 42 bases in frame from base 1. Per the germline V gene (reference sequence), LNHDA is the CDR1 and SQIVND is the CDR2. For the unsorted PBMC libraries, 2 million PBMCs were stored in RNAlater at -80 degrees C until RNA extraction and were used to generate the libraries. The multiple sclerosis patients were enrolled in a US clinical protocol that evaluated disease progression with magnetic resonance imaging. Peripheral blood underwent Ficoll-Hypaque density gradient centrifugation to isolate PBMCs, which were then cryopreserved in liquid nitrogen. Ten or more counts support this clonotype. Its recognized antigen is unknown. No much larger clonotype is one base removed from it; base qualities were not supplied.

The chain was built from TRBV19 and TRBJ1-6, with the D gene uncertain. The specimen was PBMCs. The source of this sequence is a young woman with multiple sclerosis. The DNA sequence is given as TGTGCCAGTAGTATCCTCCAAGGAGATTCACCCCTCCACTTT. Its translation reads: CASSILQGDSPLHF. The variable domain in full, with residues beyond the CDR3 obtained from the reference TRBV19 and TRBJ1-6 genes, is DGGITQSPKYLFRKEGQNVTLSCEQNLNHDAMYWYRQDPGQGLRLIYYSQIVNDFQKGDIAEGYSVSREKKESFPLTVTSAQKNPTAFYLCASSILQGDSPLHFGNGTRLTVT.